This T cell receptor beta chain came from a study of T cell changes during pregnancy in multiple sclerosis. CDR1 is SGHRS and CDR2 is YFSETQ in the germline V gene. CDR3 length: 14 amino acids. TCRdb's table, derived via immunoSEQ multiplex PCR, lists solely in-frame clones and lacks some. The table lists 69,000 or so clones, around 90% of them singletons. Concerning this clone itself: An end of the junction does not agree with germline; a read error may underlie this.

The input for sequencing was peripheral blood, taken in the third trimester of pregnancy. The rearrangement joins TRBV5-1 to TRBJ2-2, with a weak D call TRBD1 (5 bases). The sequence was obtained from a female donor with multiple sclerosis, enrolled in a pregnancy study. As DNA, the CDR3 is TGCGTCAGCAGCGCCGACAGTAACACCGGGGAGCTGTTTTTT. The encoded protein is CVSSADSNTGELFF.